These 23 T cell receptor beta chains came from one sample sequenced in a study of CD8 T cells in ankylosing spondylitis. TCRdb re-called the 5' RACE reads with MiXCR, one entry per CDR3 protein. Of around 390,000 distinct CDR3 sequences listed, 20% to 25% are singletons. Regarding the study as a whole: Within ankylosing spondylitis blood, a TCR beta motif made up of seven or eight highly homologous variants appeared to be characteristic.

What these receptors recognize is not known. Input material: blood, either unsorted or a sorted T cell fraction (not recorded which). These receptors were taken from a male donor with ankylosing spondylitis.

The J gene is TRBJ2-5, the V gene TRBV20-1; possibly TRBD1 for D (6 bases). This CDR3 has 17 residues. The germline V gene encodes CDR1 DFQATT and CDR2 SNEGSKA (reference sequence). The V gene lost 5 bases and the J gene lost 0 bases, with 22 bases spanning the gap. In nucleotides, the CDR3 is TGCAGTGCTGAGGGGGTTGGGTTTTACGGAGACCAAGAGACCCAGTACTTC. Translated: CSAEGVGFYGDQETQYF.

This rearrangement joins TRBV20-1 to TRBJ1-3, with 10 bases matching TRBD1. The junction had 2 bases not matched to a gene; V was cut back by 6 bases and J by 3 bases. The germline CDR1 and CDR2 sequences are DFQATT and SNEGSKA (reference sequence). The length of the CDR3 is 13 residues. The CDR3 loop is CSADRGIGNTIYF. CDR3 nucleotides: TGCAGTGCGGACAGGGGGATTGGAAACACCATATATTTT.

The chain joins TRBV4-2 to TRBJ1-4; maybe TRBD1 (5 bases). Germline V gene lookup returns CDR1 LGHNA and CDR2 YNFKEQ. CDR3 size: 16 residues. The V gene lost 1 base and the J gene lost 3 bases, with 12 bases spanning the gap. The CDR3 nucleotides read TGTGCCAGCAGCCAAGTGGGGGAATCGGCTAATGAAAAACTGTTTTTT. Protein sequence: CASSQVGESANEKLFF.

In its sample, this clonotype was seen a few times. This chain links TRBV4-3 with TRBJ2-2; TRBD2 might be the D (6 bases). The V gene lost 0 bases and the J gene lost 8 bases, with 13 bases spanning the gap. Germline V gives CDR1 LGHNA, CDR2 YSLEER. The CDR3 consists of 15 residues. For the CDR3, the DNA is TGCGCCAGCAGCCAAGATGTTGGAGGGATGGGGGAGCTGTTTTTT. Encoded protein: CASSQDVGGMGELFF.

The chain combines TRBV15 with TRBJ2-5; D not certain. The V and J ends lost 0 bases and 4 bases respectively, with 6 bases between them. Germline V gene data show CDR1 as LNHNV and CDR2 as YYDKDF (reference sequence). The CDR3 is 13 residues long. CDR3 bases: TGTGCCACCAGCAGAGACACCCGAGAGACCCAGTACTTC. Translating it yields CATSRDTRETQYF.

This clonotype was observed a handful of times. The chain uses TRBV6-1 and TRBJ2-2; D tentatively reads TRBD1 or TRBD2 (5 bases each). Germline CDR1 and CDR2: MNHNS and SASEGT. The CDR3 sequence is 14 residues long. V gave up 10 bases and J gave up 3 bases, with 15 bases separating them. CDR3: CATASRGDTGELFF. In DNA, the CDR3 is TGTGCCACGGCTTCCAGAGGGGACACCGGGGAGCTGTTTTTT.

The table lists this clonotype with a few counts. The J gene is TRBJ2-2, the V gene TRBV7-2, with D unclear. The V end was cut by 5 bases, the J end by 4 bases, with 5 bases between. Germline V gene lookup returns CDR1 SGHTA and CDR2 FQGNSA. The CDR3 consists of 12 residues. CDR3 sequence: CASSPSTGELFF. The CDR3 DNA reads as TGTGCCAGCAGCCCAAGCACCGGGGAGCTGTTTTTT.

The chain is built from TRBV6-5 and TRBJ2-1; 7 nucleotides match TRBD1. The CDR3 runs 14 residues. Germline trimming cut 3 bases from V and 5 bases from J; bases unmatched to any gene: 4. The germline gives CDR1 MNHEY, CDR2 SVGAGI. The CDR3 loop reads CASSYGTADNEQFF. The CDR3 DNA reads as TGTGCCAGCAGTTATGGGACAGCCGACAATGAGCAGTTCTTC.

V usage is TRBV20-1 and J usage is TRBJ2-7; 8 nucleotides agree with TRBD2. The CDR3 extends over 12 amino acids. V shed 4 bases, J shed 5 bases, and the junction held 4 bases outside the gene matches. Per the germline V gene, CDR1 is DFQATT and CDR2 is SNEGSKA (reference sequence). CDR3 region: CSATGGSHEQYF. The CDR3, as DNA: TGCAGTGCTACGGGAGGGTCCCACGAGCAGTACTTC.

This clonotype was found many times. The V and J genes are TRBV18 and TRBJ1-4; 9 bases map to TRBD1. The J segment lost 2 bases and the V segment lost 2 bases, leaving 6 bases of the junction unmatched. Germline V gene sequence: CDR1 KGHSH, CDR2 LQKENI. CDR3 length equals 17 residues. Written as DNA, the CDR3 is TGTGCCAGCTCACCAAGACTACAGGGGGCGACTAATGAAAAACTGTTTTTT. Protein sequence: CASSPRLQGATNEKLFF.

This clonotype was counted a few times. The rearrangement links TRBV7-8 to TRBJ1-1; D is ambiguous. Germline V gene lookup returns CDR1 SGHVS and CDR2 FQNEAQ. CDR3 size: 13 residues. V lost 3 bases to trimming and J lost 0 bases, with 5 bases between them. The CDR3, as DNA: TGTGCCAGCAGCTTCCCCATGAACACTGAAGCTTTCTTT. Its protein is CASSFPMNTEAFF.

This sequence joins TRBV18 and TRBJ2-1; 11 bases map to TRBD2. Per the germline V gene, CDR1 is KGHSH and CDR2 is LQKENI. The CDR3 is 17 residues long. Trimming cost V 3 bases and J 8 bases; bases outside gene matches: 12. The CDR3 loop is CASSPDTSGSPLHEQFF. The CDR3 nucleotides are TGTGCCAGCTCACCGGATACTAGCGGGAGTCCTCTCCATGAGCAGTTCTTC.

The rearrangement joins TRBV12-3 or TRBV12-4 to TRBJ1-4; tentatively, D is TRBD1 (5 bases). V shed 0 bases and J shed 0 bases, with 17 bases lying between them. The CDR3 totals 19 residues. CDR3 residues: CASSLATVVRAATNEKLFF. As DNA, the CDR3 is TGTGCCAGCAGTTTAGCCACGGTGGTCAGGGCGGCAACTAATGAAAAACTGTTTTTT.

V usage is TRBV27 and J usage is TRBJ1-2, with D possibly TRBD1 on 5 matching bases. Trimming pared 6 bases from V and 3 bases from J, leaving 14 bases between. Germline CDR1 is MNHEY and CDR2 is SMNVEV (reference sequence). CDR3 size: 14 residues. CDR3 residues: CASRGTGFYYGYTF. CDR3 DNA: TGTGCCAGCAGGGGGACCGGTTTCTACTATGGCTACACCTTC.

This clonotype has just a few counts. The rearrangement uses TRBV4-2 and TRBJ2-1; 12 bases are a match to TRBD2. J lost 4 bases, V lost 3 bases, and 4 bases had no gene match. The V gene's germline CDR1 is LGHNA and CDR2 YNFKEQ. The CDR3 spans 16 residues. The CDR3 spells CASSHLLAGGYNEQFF. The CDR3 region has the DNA TGTGCCAGCAGCCATCTACTAGCGGGAGGTTACAATGAGCAGTTCTTC.

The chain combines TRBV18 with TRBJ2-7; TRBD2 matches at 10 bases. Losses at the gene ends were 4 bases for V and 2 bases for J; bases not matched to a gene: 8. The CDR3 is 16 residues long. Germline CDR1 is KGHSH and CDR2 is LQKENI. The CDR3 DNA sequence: TGTGCCAGCTCACAAGCGGGAGGGCCATCGGCCTACGAGCAGTACTTC. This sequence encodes CASSQAGGPSAYEQYF.

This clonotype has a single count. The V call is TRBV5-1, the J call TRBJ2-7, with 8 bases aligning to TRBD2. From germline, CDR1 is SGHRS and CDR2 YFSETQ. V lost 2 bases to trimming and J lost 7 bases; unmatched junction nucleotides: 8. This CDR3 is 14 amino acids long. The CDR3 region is CASSFAGRAGEQYF. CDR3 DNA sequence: TGCGCCAGCAGCTTCGCCGGGAGGGCGGGTGAGCAGTACTTC.

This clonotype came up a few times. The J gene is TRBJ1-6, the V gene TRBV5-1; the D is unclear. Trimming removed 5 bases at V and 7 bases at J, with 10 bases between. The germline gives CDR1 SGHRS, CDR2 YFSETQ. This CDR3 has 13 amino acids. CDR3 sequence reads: CASSSYSNSPLHF. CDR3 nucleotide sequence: TGCGCCAGCAGTAGTTACAGCAATTCACCCCTCCACTTT. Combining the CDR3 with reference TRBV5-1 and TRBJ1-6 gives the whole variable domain KAGVTQTPRYLIKTRGQQVTLSCSPISGHRSVSWYQQTPGQGLQFLFEYFSETQRNKGNFPGRFSGRQFSNSRSEMNVSTLELGDSALYLCASSSYSNSPLHFGNGTRLTVT.

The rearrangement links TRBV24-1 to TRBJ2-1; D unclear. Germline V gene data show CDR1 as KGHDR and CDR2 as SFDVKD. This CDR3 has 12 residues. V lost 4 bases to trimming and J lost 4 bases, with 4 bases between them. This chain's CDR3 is CATSDLYNEQFF. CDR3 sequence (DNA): TGTGCCACCAGTGACTTATACAATGAGCAGTTCTTC.

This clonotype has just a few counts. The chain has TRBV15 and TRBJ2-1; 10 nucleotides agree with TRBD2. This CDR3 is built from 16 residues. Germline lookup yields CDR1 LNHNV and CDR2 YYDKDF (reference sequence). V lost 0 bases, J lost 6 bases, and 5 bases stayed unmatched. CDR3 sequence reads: CATSRDASGSINEQFF. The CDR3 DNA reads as TGTGCCACCAGCAGAGATGCTAGCGGGAGTATCAATGAGCAGTTCTTC.

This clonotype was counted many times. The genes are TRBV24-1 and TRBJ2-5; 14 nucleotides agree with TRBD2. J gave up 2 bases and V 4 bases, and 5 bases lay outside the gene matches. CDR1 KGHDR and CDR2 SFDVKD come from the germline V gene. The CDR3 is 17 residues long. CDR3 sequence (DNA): TGTGCCACCAGTGACCGCAGACTAGCGGGAGGGCAAGAGACCCAGTACTTC. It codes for CATSDRRLAGGQETQYF.

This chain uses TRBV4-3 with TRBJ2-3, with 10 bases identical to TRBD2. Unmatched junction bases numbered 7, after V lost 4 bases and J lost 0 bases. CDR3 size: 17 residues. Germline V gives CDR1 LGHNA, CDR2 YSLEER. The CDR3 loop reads CASSPQTSGLSTDTQYF. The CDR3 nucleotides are TGCGCCAGCAGCCCGCAGACTAGCGGGCTTAGCACAGATACGCAGTATTTT.

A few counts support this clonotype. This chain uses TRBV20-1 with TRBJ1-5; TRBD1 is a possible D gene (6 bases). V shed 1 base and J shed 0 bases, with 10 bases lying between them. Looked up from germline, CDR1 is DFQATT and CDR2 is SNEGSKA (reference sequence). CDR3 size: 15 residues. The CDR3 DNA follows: TGCAGTGCTAGAGGCGGACAGCCTAGCAATCAGCCCCAGCATTTT. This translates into CSARGGQPSNQPQHF.